This TCR beta chain was captured in a study of human T cells and chemical hapten exposure. This clonotype appeared a few times. V shed 2 bases, J shed 1 base, and the junction held 2 bases outside the gene matches. There are 15 residues in the CDR3. CDR1 WNHNN and CDR2 SYGVQD come from the germline V gene (reference sequence). TCRdb itself ran the RACE reads through MiXCR, one entry per CDR3 protein. The sample lists roughly 200,000 distinct CDR3 sequences; around 24% were seen once. The sample's time point: patch test 1, 2 weeks after DPC sensitization. Treatment in this sample: therapeutic diphenylcyclopropenone sensitization with weekly scalp DPC.

This chain connects TRBV10-1 to TRBJ2-3, with 8 bases that match TRBD2. Specimen: whole blood, collected in connection with sensitization to the hapten diphenylcyclopropenone (DPC). The receptor was derived from a woman between 45 and 60 years old with alopecia areata. Some clones in this sample may be carry-over from other donors' samples. In DNA, the CDR3 is TGCGCCAGCAGTGAGGCGGGAGGCGGCACAGATACGCAGTATTTT. Protein product: CASSEAGGGTDTQYF.